This TCR beta chain emerged from a study of shared clonotypes between healthy human individuals (dated by TCRdb to about 2020). For context, the study as a whole: A few men and two women, aged 18 to 49 years, made up the cohort. For each donor, CD4 naive and CD4 memory were each run on three plates, CD8 naive on two plates, and CD8 memory on one plate. Per donor, leukapheresis produced somewhere between about 0.9 and 10 billion PBMCs. The study deeply sequenced blood TCR repertoires of about 5 healthy adults to estimate repertoire size and the extent of clonotype sharing between individuals. To increase sequencing depth and limit assay-specific biases, different laboratories used diverse techniques to prepare libraries and sequence TCR repertoires. Study-wide findings and limitations: Clonotypes shared by all four sorted-subset donors showed higher generation probabilities than non-shared clonotypes. Because the study included only a small number of donors, the genetic and exposure-history diversity represented was limited. Incomplete sequencing was indicated by rarefaction of sorted-subset datasets, despite the large sequencing depth. Pairwise subsampling led to the expectation that sequencing depth would affect the degree of clonotype sharing among donors. Sampling was restricted to blood, and TCR repertoires in tissues likely differ from the TCR repertoires found in blood. Sharing across four donors was observed for approximately 5% of naive CD4, 3% to 3.5% of naive CD8, over 2% of memory CD4, and about 0.38% of memory CD8 clonotypes. Estimated clonotype richness was generally larger for naive than for memory subsets.

Trimming at the junction amounts to 4 bases on V and 0 bases on J, and the germline ends lie 13 bases apart. Reading the germline V gene (reference sequence) gives CDR1 SEHNR and CDR2 FQNEAQ. The CDR3 holds 16 amino acids from the cysteine to the phenylalanine. The sequence is cut down to CDR3 DNA, 48 bases in frame from base 1. For the CD8 naive samples, CD45RO-negative cells were positively selected for CCR7, yielding a CD45RA+CCR7+ population from which TemRA cells were excluded. The donors were healthy, HIV-negative adults with no recently reported acute infections or vaccinations. Only Caucasian adults living in Nashville, Tennessee, USA were represented among the donors. Blood was obtained by leukapheresis, after which PBMCs were separated by Ficoll-Histopaque density gradient centrifugation and cryopreserved in liquid nitrogen vapor phase. Purity and quantity of every magnetically sorted T cell population were checked by analytical flow cytometry. Genomic DNA was isolated from each sorted fraction and quantified by UV absorbance on a Nanodrop 2000c.

Using the deep immunoSEQ assay, TCR CDR3 regions were amplified from genomic DNA by multiplex PCR. Genomic DNA extracted from each cell subset was distributed evenly over all wells of several immunoSEQ 96-well plates, and each plate served as one replicate. For sorted subsets, around 200 ng genomic DNA, equal to about 30,000 T cell genomes, was loaded into each replicate PCR. Purified libraries were measured with a Qubit 3.0 fluorometer, size-checked on a Bioanalyzer 2100, and measured again with the KAPA Library Quantification kit. Every immunoSEQ 96-well plate was sequenced on a separate single-read 150-cycle Illumina NextSeq 550 flow cell. Regarding the original processing steps: Because only junctional sequences without quality scores were contained in the immunoSEQ output, filtering matching that applied to full-length reads could not be performed. To assign V/J genes and CDR3, sequences were annotated against IMGT germline references using PyIR, a Python wrapper for IgBLAST v1.9. Any read was removed if the V/J assignment was weak (E-value above 1e-6), the CDR3 was missing, or the read contained stop codons, out-of-frame junctions, or ambiguous translated residues. A V3J clonotype was defined by an identical inferred V gene, J gene, and CDR3 amino acid sequence. To compute the percentage overlap between repertoires, the number of shared unique clonotypes was divided by the size of the smaller repertoire. Repertoire richness was assessed with RTK rarefaction, the Chao1 estimator, and Recon v2.1 estimates of unobserved clonotypes. Generation probabilities for all TCRbeta clonotypes obtained by the gDNA method from a handful of donors were computed using OLGA. The immuneACCESS repertoire file appears here via TCRdb, limited to in-frame rearrangements. These files lack a portion of the clones; in checked studies, under half of the deficit traces to unresolved V genes, and the cause of the others is not known. V and J calls and clone size follow that table, whereas D and trimming were derived from the DNA. The sample yields some 2,100,000 clones; 85% to 95% were counted once. Of the sample, about 1.5% falls within the top ten clones.

Worth noting for this clone: This clone's antigen is unknown. Nothing much larger sits one base from this clone, and base qualities are not available.

Rearrangement joined TRBV7-9 to TRBJ1-5; a confident D gene designation cannot be given. This TCR was sampled from a man younger than 35 in good health. Some clones in this sample may be carry-over from other donors' samples. The sample taken for sequencing was naive CD8+ T cells from PBMCs. This specimen's cell subset or site label, per the study, means: CD45RA+CCR7+. CDR3 loop: CASSSADYASNQPQHF. At the DNA level, the sequence is TGTGCCAGCAGCTCAGCGGACTATGCTAGCAATCAGCCCCAGCATTTT. Supplemented by the reference TRBV7-9 and TRBJ1-5 proteins around the CDR3, the complete variable domain is DTGVSQNPRHKITKRGQNVTFRCDPISEHNRLYWYRQTLGQGPEFLTYFQNEAQLEKSRLLSDRFSAERPKGSFSTLEIQRTEQGDSAMYLCASSSADYASNQPQHFGDGTRLSIL.